This TCR beta chain was observed in a study of T cell responses to AZD1222 COVID-19 vaccine (dated by TCRdb to about 2021). Context from the whole study: A total of 233 trial participants underwent TCR sequencing, of whom approximately 200 had received two doses of AZD1222 and roughly 26 had received two doses of the MenACWY control vaccine. Enrollment into the trials was organized by age into subgroups of 18-55, 56-69 and 70-plus years, and those subgroups contained approximately 160, 26 and 62 TCR-sequenced participants, respectively. What the authors observed across the whole study: Conclusions about previously exposed vaccinees were limited because only six AZD1222 recipients were SARS-CoV-2 seropositive at baseline. Epitopes outside the regions mutated in the B.1.351 and B.1.1.7 variants were reportedly recognized by nearly half of the unique spike-specific TCRs. After two AZD1222 doses, both the breadth and the depth of spike-specific TCRs were significantly higher than at day 0 and than in MenACWY recipients. The vaccine-associated CD4 TCRs covered the entire spike protein, and the dominant responses fell in regions 160-218 and 743-854. The 56-69-year group was small, and its depth increase did not reach significance, likely because of low power. Most participants were white British and females outnumbered males, and the authors suggested that clonal diversity may have been underestimated. Because no day 14 peak-response samples were available, the repertoires could be characterized only after the peak T cell response.

The CDR3 measures 16 amino acids from cysteine to phenylalanine. Only CDR3 DNA is held: 48 bases, read in frame from base 1. Sequences GTSNPN (CDR1) and SVGIG (CDR2) are obtained from the germline V gene (reference sequence). Unmatched junction bases come to 10, with V trimmed by 3 bases and J by 2 bases. The CDR3 regions of human TCRbeta chains were analyzed by immunosequencing. In the paper's pipeline: TCRs in the repertoires were compared against a reference library of SARS-CoV-2-specific TCRs that had been generated with the MIRA antigen-specificity platform. Breadth meant the fraction of unique TCRs that were SARS-CoV-2-associated, whereas depth meant the fraction of total T cells that were SARS-CoV-2-associated. Using the MIRA data, each spike-specific TCR was mapped to the spike region that the TCR reacts to and placed in a CD4 or CD8 class. Log10-transformed breadth and depth values were compared by one-way ANOVA with Sidak's multiple comparisons tests. Entries here come from immuneACCESS through TCRdb and include only in-frame sequences with V and J called. Some clones fail to appear in such tables; in the studies checked, an unresolved V gene covers under half of the shortfall, and the cause of the remainder is unknown. V and J calls plus clone size are reproduced from that table; the DNA served to infer D and trimming. The sample table contains 130,000 or so clones; only one count was recorded for 70% to 90% of them. The ten largest clones add up to less than 9.5% of the sample.

On this clone itself: Its antigen has not been determined. No clone much larger than this one lies a single base away; base qualities are absent.

The intended sense of this specimen's time point label: about 28 days (+/-7) after the second vaccine dose. The treatment or condition label corresponds to: meningococcal conjugate vaccine given as trial control. The vaccinee samples were drawn from two UK trials, COV001 and COV002, one of which was a single-blind randomized controlled phase 2/3 trial testing AZD1222 (ChAdOx1 nCoV-19) in healthy adults. Trial participant PBMC samples were collected at day 0 and day 28 after the second dose for TCRbeta chain sequencing. This TCR was sampled from an adult who received the MenACWY meningococcal vaccine as a control. The rearranged segments are TRBV30 and TRBJ2-1; a stretch of 7 junction bases matches TRBD2. The sequencing here drew on peripheral blood, taken 28 days after the second dose of the MenACWY control vaccine. The DNA sequence is TGTGCCTGGAGCGCCCCCCTAGCGGTCACCTACAATGAGCAGTTCTTC. Its translation is CAWSAPLAVTYNEQFF.